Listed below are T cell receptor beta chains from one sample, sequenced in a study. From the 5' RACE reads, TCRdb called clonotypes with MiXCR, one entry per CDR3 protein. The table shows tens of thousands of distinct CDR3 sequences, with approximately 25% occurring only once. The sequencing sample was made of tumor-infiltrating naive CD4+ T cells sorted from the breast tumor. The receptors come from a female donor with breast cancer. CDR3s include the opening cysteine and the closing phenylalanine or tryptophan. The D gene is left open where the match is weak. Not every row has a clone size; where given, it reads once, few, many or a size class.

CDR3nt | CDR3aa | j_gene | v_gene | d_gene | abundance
TGTGCCAGCAGTTTCTATACAGGGTCCCCCTTTATAGGGAACACTGAAGCTTTCTTT | CASSFYTGSPFIGNTEAFF | TRBJ1-1 | TRBV5-4 | - | -
TGCGCCAGCAGCCAGACAGGGGGCAACTATGGCTACACCTTC | CASSQTGGNYGYTF | TRBJ1-2 | TRBV5-1 | TRBD1 | few
TGCGCCAGCAGTGAGTCGATGATTCGGTCAACTAATGGAAAACTGTTTTTT | CASSESMIRSTNGKLFF | TRBJ1-4 | TRBV10-2 | - | -
TGTGCCAGCAGTTTTGGGACACTCAAGAACACTGAAGCTTTCTTT | CASSFGTLKNTEAFF | TRBJ1-1 | TRBV12-3/TRBV12-4 | - | -
TGTGCCAGCACCGGGACAGCCACAGATACGCAGTATTTT | CASTGTATDTQYF | TRBJ2-3 | TRBV5-6 | TRBD1 | few
TGCGCCAGCAGCTTACCGGGAGTGGACTACGAGCAGTACTTC | CASSLPGVDYEQYF | TRBJ2-7 | TRBV5-1 | - | -
TGTGCCAGCAGTTACTCAGGAGGTCCCTACGAGCAGTACTTC | CASSYSGGPYEQYF | TRBJ2-7 | TRBV6-5 | - | -
TGTGCCAGCAGCTTGGCGGTAGCGGGAGCATCAGATACGCAGTATTTT | CASSLAVAGASDTQYF | TRBJ2-3 | TRBV5-5 | TRBD2 | many
TGCAGTGCGCGGAACAGGGTTCTGACCTACGAGCAGTACTTC | CSARNRVLTYEQYF | TRBJ2-7 | TRBV20-1 | - | few
TGTGCCAGCAGCCTGGCCCTTTCACCCTACAATGAGCAGTTCTTC | CASSLALSPYNEQFF | TRBJ2-1 | TRBV5-6 | - | few
TGCGCCAGCAGCTTGGGGCTTGGTCTTCAAGCCAATGAGCAGTTCTTC | CASSLGLGLQANEQFF | TRBJ2-1 | TRBV5-1 | - | many
TGTGCCAGCAGTGGTGGGGACTCCTTAGGTGGCTACACCTTC | CASSGGDSLGGYTF | TRBJ1-2 | TRBV6-1 | - | few
TGCAGTGCCAATCAACCGGGACAGGTTACCGGGGAGCTGTTTTTT | CSANQPGQVTGELFF | TRBJ2-2 | TRBV20-1 | TRBD1 | many
TGCAGTGCTAGTACCCCCAGGTCGGGATGGGCCACAGATACGCAGTATTTT | CSASTPRSGWATDTQYF | TRBJ2-3 | TRBV20-1 | - | few
TGCACCAGCAGCCACGTTGGAGGGCCCAAGGATGAGCAGTTCTTC | CTSSHVGGPKDEQFF | TRBJ2-1 | TRBV1 | - | -
TGCGCCAGCAGCTTGGAAGCCAGGGGAAGCCACGAGCAGTACTTC | CASSLEARGSHEQYF | TRBJ2-7 | TRBV5-1 | - | -
TGTGCCAGCAGCCCTAGGGGGATCACAGATACGCAGTATTTT | CASSPRGITDTQYF | TRBJ2-3 | TRBV5-6 | - | -
TGCGCCAGCAGCTTACGACAGGGAGGGACCTATGGCTACACCTTC | CASSLRQGGTYGYTF | TRBJ1-2 | TRBV5-1 | TRBD1 | many
TGTGCCAGCAGCGTTGGACCGCTTACTAATTCACCCCTCCACTTT | CASSVGPLTNSPLHF | TRBJ1-6 | TRBV9 | - | few
TGCGCCAGCAGCCAACCGGTGGGACTAGCGGGAGGAAGGGCCAAAAACATTCAGTACTTC | CASSQPVGLAGGRAKNIQYF | TRBJ2-4 | TRBV5-1 | TRBD2 | few
TGTGCCAGCAGCTCCGGACGGCACGCTGGAAACACCATATATTTT | CASSSGRHAGNTIYF | TRBJ1-3 | TRBV7-2 | - | -
TGTGCCAGCAGCTTAGCGGGGGGGCCCTACAATGAGCAGTTCTTC | CASSLAGGPYNEQFF | TRBJ2-1 | TRBV7-2 | - | few
TGCGCCAGCAGCCGACCCGGGACAGGGGACGAAAAACTGTTTTTT | CASSRPGTGDEKLFF | TRBJ1-4 | TRBV4-1 | TRBD1 | few